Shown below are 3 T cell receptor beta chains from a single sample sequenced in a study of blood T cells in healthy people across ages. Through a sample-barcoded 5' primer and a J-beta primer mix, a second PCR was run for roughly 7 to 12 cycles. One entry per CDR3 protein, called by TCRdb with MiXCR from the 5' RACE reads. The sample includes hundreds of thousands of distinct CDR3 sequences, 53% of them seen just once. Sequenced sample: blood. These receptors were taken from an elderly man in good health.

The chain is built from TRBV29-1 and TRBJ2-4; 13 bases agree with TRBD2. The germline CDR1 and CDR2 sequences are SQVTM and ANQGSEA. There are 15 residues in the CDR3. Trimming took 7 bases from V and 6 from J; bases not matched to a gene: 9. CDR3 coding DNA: TGCAGCGGTGGACTAGCGGGAGCCTCCGGAAACATTCAGTACTTC. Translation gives CSGGLAGASGNIQYF.

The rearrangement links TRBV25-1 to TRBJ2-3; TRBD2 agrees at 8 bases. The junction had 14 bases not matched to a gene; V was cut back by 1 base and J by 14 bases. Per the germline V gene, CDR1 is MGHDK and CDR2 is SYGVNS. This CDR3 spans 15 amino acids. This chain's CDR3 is CASSESSGGPRYAYF. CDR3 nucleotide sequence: TGTGCCAGCAGTGAATCCTCGGGAGGGCCCAGATACGCGTATTTT.

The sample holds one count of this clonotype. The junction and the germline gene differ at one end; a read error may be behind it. In nucleotides, the CDR3 is TGTGCCAGCGGCTTAATGGTACAAGAGACCCAGTACTTC. Translating it yields CASGLMVQETQYF. The chain links TRBV7-2 to TRBJ2-5, with D hard to call. The CDR3 loop spans 13 amino acids. Germline values: CDR1 SGHTA, CDR2 FQGNSA. The variable domain in full, with the rest retrieved from reference TRBV7-2 and TRBJ2-5, is GAGVSQSPSNKVTEKGKDVELRCDPISGHTALYWYRQSLGQGLEFLIYFQGNSAPDKSGLPSDRFSAERTGGSVSTLTIQRTQQEDSAVYLCASGLMVQETQYFGPGTRLLVL.